This TCR beta chain was captured in a study of neurological immune-mediated disorders. Trimming took 0 bases from V and 3 from J; bases not matched to a gene: 7. Germline-derived CDR1 and CDR2 are LGHDT and YNNKEL (reference sequence). The CDR3 covers 16 residues. This clonotype was recorded many times. TCRdb used MiXCR to reprocess the 5' RACE reads, holding one entry per CDR3 protein. The data contain more than 75,000 distinct CDR3 sequences, about 4% of them singletons. Time point: longitudinal time-point 3. This TCR was recovered from a woman aged 55-70 years with multiple sclerosis. The sequenced sample consisted of PBMCs. This chain uses TRBV3-1 with TRBJ2-7, with TRBD2 matching over 8 bases. The CDR3 sequence is CASSQDIGGALYEQYF. CDR3 nucleotide sequence: TGTGCCAGCAGCCAAGATATCGGGGGGGCCCTCTACGAGCAGTACTTC.